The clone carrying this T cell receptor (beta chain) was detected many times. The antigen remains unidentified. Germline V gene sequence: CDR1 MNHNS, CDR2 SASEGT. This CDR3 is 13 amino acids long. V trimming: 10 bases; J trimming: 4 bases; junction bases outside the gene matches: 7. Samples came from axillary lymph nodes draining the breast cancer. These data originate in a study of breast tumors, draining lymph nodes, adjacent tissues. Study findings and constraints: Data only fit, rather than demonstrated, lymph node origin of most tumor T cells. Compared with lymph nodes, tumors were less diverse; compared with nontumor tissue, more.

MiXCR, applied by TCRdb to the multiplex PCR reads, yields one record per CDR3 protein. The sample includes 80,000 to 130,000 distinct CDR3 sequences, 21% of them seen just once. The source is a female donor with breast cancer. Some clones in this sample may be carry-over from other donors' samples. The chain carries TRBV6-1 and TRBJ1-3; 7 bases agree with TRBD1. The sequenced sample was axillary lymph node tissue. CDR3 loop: CATGQAAGNTIYF. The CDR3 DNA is TGTGCCACAGGACAGGCGGCGGGAAACACCATATATTTT.